Only a few counts were recorded for the clone carrying this T cell receptor beta chain. TCRdb called the 5' RACE reads again in MiXCR, with one record for every CDR3 protein. The sample consists of 150,000 or so distinct CDR3 sequences, approximately 3.5% of them appearing once. The data were taken from a study of identical twins. The V end lost 6 bases, the J end lost 0 bases, and 9 bases lay between the germline ends. The CDR3 consists of 14 residues. Germline V lookup: CDR1 MNHEY, CDR2 SVGAGI. The TCR was taken from a man younger than 35 in good health. This chain links TRBV6-5 with TRBJ1-3; D is undetermined. Sequenced material: memory T cells sorted from blood. The DNA of the CDR3 is TGTGCCAGCAGCTCTTCGAGCTCTGGAAACACCATATATTTT. Translation gives CASSSSSSGNTIYF.